This record concerns one TCR beta chain sequence. This sample also contains other DNA sequences that code for the same CDR3. This entry belongs to a study of blood T cell repertoires in COVID-19. Turning to the study itself: Whether acute or convalescent, the COVID-19 samples came from the United States, Italy and Spain. From T cells, B-cell-depleted T cells, or PBMCs came the material, which was cDNA or gDNA.

In the study's own analysis: Reference gene primer amplification gave nucleated cell count estimates. Some clones are missing from TCRdb's copy, which holds only in-frame ones; the method was immunoSEQ multiplex PCR. The V and J calls and the clone size are those of that table, but D and trimming were determined from the DNA. The repertoire holds a few hundred thousand clones, around 84% seen once, with 3% to 4.5% in the top ten. In germline, CDR1 is GTSNPN, CDR2 SVGIG (reference sequence). The V segment lost 5 bases and the J segment 1 base; nucleotides outside the gene matches: 3. The CDR3 extends over 13 amino acids.

The clonotype comes from a young woman with acute or convalescent COVID-19. The sample comprised peripheral blood. V and J are TRBV30 and TRBJ1-2; TRBD1 matches 8 bases. The CDR3 DNA reads TGTGCCTGGGGCGACAGGGGTAACTATGGCTACACCTTC. Its translation: CAWGDRGNYGYTF.